This entry features one T cell receptor beta chain sequence. Antigen specificity is unknown. The assay was immunoSEQ multiplex PCR, and TCRdb's table has in-frame clones only and misses some. The sample contains some 40,000 clones, 85% to 90% of which appear only once. The data were taken from a study of graft-versus-host responses after intestinal transplantation. Looking at the study overall: Transplants given to recipients were multivisceral, liver-intestinal, or isolated intestinal. All recipients got anti-thymocyte globulin induction, then tacrolimus and steroids for 3 to 4 years.

The CDR3 totals 15 residues. V dropped 4 bases and J dropped 5 bases, with 18 bases sitting between them. CDR1 SGHVS and CDR2 FQNEAQ come from the germline V gene. Study outcomes and limitations: Recipient-marrow GvH clones were detected, some having first appeared in ileum or blood. With peak circulating GvH clone levels came an association with early post-transplant HvG declines.

The clonotype originates from a human patient who received an intestinal transplant, so some T cells may come from the graft donor. The chain employs TRBV7-8 and TRBJ2-7; TRBD1 might be the D (5 bases). This sample comprised PBMCs, obtained roughly 270 days after transplant. The CDR3 DNA reads TGTGCCAGCAGCTCCACCCTAGGGGCCCAGCACGAGCAGTACTTC. This gives the protein CASSSTLGAQHEQYF.